The 14 T cell receptor beta chains below all came from one sample that was sequenced in a study of glioma-infiltrating T cells. TCR alpha and beta CDR3 regions were amplified from RNA using iRepertoire nested multiplex PCR. TCRdb recomputed calls from the multiplex PCR reads with MiXCR, one row per CDR3 protein. This sample has a few hundred thousand distinct CDR3 sequences, with 41% found just once. The specimen was glioma tissue, nonneoplastic brain tissue, or PBMCs (not recorded which). These receptors were taken from a human donor with low-grade glioma or glioblastoma, undergoing nonglioma brain surgery, or in good health (not recorded which).

This clonotype was recorded many times. This chain connects TRBV6-1 to TRBJ2-7; D may match TRBD1 or TRBD2 (6 bases each). V was shortened by 5 bases and J by 5 bases, with 16 bases between the two germline ends. The CDR3 covers 14 residues. The germline CDR1 and CDR2 sequences are MNHNS and SASEGT. The CDR3 protein is CASSSLGGSDEQYF. The CDR3 region has the DNA TGTGCCAGCAGTAGCTTAGGGGGGAGCGACGAGCAGTACTTC.

This clonotype was found many times. The chain carries TRBV27 and TRBJ2-7, with 10 nucleotides matching TRBD2. Germline CDR1 MNHEY, CDR2 SMNVEV (reference sequence). The junction had 7 bases not matched to a gene; V was cut back by 5 bases and J by 6 bases. CDR3 length: 14 amino acids. This CDR3 is CASSNSGRFSEQYF. CDR3 DNA sequence: TGTGCCAGCAGTAATAGCGGGAGGTTTAGCGAGCAGTACTTC.

This clonotype was picked up many times. The rearrangement joins TRBV7-2 to TRBJ2-3; D gene uncertain. The length of the CDR3 is 14 residues. V gave up 3 bases and J gave up 0 bases, with 7 bases separating them. The germline V gene has CDR1 SGHTA and CDR2 FQGNSA. CDR3 sequence: CASSFSTSTDTQYF. CDR3 DNA sequence: TGTGCCAGCAGCTTCTCTACTAGCACAGATACGCAGTATTTT.

Only one count was recorded for this clonotype. V usage is TRBV5-1 and J usage is TRBJ2-1; no clear D. Trimming stripped 8 bases from V and 8 bases from J, with 17 bases between. Per germline, CDR1 SGHRS and CDR2 YFSETQ. This CDR3 is 13 amino acids long. The CDR3 loop reads CARSELPDDEQFF. For the CDR3, the DNA is TGCGCCAGAAGCGAATTACCGGACGATGAGCAGTTCTTC.

As regards this clonotype: The germline gene is not matched at one end of the junction; a read error may be the cause. The V gene is TRBV4-2, the J gene TRBJ2-1; the D call may be TRBD1 or TRBD2 (5 bases each). This CDR3 has 15 residues. Germline values: CDR1 LGHNA, CDR2 YNFKEQ. The CDR3, as DNA: TGTGCCAGCAGCCGGGACCGCGGCTCCTACAGTGAGCAGTTCTTC. Translation: CASSRDRGSYSEQFF.

This clonotype was seen many times. The V gene is TRBV27, the J gene TRBJ2-3; D call uncertain. This CDR3 has 14 residues. V lost 6 bases and J lost 4, with 14 bases in between. CDR1 MNHEY and CDR2 SMNVEV come from the germline V gene (reference sequence). CDR3 sequence: CASRVQSRPDTQYF. CDR3 coding DNA: TGTGCCAGCAGGGTTCAAAGCAGGCCAGATACGCAGTATTTT.

V is TRBV7-9 and J is TRBJ2-3, with D possibly matching TRBD2 (5 bases). The CDR3 covers 13 residues. Germline CDR1 reads SEHNR; CDR2 reads FQNEAQ (reference sequence). The V gene lost 3 bases and the J gene lost 6 bases, with 10 bases spanning the gap. For the CDR3, the DNA is TGTGCCAGCAGCTTCCCTGGGGAGGATACGCAGTATTTT. Translating it yields CASSFPGEDTQYF.

The CDR3 nucleotides are TGCGCCAGCAGCCAAGATCGCGGGGGACTAGCGGACTCCTACGAGCAGTACTTC. This gives the protein CASSQDRGGLADSYEQYF. The V and J genes are TRBV4-1 and TRBJ2-7, with 11 bases that match TRBD2. The ends lost 0 bases at V and 0 bases at J; junction bases unmatched: 7. The CDR3 loop spans 18 amino acids. Per the germline V gene, CDR1 is MGHRA and CDR2 is YSYEKL.

At least ten counts were recorded for this clonotype. J is TRBJ2-7 and V is TRBV6-1; 12 bases fit TRBD2. CDR1 is MNHNS and CDR2 is SASEGT in the germline V gene. CDR3 length: 13 amino acids. V lost 9 bases to trimming and J lost 2 bases; unmatched junction nucleotides: 2. CDR3 residues: CASRTSGAYEQYF. CDR3 in DNA: TGTGCCAGTAGGACTAGCGGGGCCTACGAGCAGTACTTC.

Note on this clonotype: A much larger clone differs by one base, so this may be a read error. V and J are TRBV6-6 and TRBJ1-1; maybe TRBD1 (5 bases). This CDR3 is built from 17 residues. V dropped 5 bases and J dropped 0 bases, with 19 bases sitting between them. CDR1 MNHNY and CDR2 SVGAGI come from the germline V gene (reference sequence). For the CDR3, the DNA is TGTGCCAGCAGTCAACTGGGGAGGGGAGTAATGAACACTGAAGCTTTCTTT. The encoded protein is CASSQLGRGVMNTEAFF.

This clonotype was counted between two and nine times. The CDR3 protein is CASSEVPRGLNEKLFF. The CDR3 DNA sequence: TGTGCCAGCAGCGAGGTCCCGCGGGGCCTAAATGAAAAACTGTTTTTT. The chain uses TRBV27 and TRBJ1-4; D possibly corresponds to TRBD1 (5 bases). Germline-derived CDR1 and CDR2 are MNHEY and SMNVEV (reference sequence). Trimming left V 6 bases short and J 5 bases short, with 19 bases between. The CDR3 extends over 16 amino acids.

This clonotype was counted between two and nine times. V usage is TRBV7-2 and J usage is TRBJ2-7; unclear D gene. With 5 bases removed from V and 3 bases from J, the gap between germline ends came to 11 bases. CDR3 length equals 13 residues. CDR1 is SGHTA, CDR2 FQGNSA, per germline. The CDR3 reads CASSVRQSYEQYF. CDR3 nucleotide sequence: TGTGCCAGCAGCGTACGGCAGAGCTACGAGCAGTACTTC.

The chain recombines TRBV28 with TRBJ2-7, with 8 bases identical to TRBD1. CDR3 length: 13 residues. The germline CDR1 and CDR2 sequences are MDHEN and SYDVKM. V gave up 8 bases and J gave up 1 base; unmatched junction bases: 4. The CDR3 nucleotides are TGTGCCAGCTGGGACAGGACATCCTACGAGCAGTACTTC. Translating it yields CASWDRTSYEQYF. Complete variable domain (other parts from reference TRBV28 and TRBJ2-7): DVKVTQSSRYLVKRTGEKVFLECVQDMDHENMFWYRQDPGLGLRLIYFSYDVKMKEKGDIPEGYSVSREKKERFSLILESASTNQTSMYLCASWDRTSYEQYFGPGTRLTVT.

For this clonotype: A much larger clone is a single base away; this may be a read error. The chain recombines TRBV20-1 with TRBJ2-3; D not resolved. The CDR3 spans 14 residues. Germline CDR1 and CDR2: DFQATT and SNEGSKA (reference sequence). Deletions cut 7 bases from V and 0 bases from J, with 14 bases between. CDR3 nucleotide sequence: TGCAGTGTCCCGACTGCTGGAAGCACAGATACGCAGTATTTT. Translation gives CSVPTAGSTDTQYF.